The entry that follows covers one T cell receptor beta chain sequence. The antigen remains unidentified. This specimen comes from a study of CD8+ T cells in alopecia areata. Broader study findings: Resident alphabeta T cells of normal skin are also sequenced in scalp samples.

Following RNA extraction, reverse transcription yielded cDNA that acted as the sequencing template. Using immunoSEQ multiplex PCR, the repertoire was profiled, and TCRdb retains in-frame clones only, with some absent. The sample carries about 150,000 clones, roughly 64% recorded once. Obtained from alopecia areata patients were lesional scalp punch biopsies along with peripheral blood. Germline values: CDR1 MNHNS, CDR2 SASEGT. This CDR3 is 13 amino acids long. V dropped 10 bases and J dropped 10 bases, with 22 bases sitting between them. The TCR sequence derives from a human donor with alopecia areata. V is TRBV6-1 and J is TRBJ1-1; D gene uncertain. Sequenced here: CD4+ T cells sorted from blood, sampled at week 0. The CDR3 reads CATSGLSSLGAFF. CDR3 DNA sequence: TGTGCCACCTCCGGGCTATCATCCCTAGGAGCTTTCTTT.